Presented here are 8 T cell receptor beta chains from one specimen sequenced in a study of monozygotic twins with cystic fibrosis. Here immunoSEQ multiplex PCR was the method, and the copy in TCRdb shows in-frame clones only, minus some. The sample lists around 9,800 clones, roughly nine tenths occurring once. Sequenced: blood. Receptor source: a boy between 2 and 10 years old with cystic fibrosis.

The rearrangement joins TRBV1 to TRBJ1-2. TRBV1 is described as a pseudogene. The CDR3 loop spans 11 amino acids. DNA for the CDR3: TGCACCAGCAGCCAATGGAAAGGCTACACCTTC. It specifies CTSSQWKGYTF.

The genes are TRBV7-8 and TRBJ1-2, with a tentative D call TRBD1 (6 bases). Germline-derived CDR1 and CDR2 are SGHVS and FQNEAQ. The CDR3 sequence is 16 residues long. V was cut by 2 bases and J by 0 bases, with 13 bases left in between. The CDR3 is CASSLRQDSTNYGYTF. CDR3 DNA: TGTGCCAGCAGCTTAAGACAGGACAGCACTAACTATGGCTACACCTTC. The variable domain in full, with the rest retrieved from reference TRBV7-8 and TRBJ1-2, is GAGVSQSPRYKVAKRGQDVALRCDPISGHVSLFWYQQALGQGPEFLTYFQNEAQLDKSGLPSDRFFAERPEGSVSTLKIQRTQQEDSAVYLCASSLRQDSTNYGYTFGSGTRLTVV.

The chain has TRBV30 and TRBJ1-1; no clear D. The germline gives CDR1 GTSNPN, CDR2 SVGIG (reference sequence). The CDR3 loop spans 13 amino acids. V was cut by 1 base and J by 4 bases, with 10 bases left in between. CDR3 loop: CAWSEDASTEAFF. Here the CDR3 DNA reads TGTGCCTGGAGTGAGGACGCCTCCACTGAAGCTTTCTTT.

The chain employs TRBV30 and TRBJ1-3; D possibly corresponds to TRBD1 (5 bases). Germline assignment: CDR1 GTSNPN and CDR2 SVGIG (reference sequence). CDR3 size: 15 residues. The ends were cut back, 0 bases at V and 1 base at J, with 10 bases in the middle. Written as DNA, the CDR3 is TGTGCCTGGAGTGTCAACAGGAAATCTGGAAACACCATATATTTT. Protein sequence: CAWSVNRKSGNTIYF.

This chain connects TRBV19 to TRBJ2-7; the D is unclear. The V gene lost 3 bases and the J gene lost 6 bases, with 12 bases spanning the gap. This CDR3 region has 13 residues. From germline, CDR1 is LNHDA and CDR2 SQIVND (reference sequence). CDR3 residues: CASSIHPAGEQYF. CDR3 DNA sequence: TGTGCCAGTAGTATCCACCCAGCAGGCGAGCAGTACTTC.

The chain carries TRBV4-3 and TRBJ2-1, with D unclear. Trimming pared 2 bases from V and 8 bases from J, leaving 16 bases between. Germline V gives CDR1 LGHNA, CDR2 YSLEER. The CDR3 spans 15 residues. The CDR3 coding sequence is TGCGCCAGCAGCCAATTTTACATATCCACGGATGAGCAGTTCTTC. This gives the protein CASSQFYISTDEQFF.

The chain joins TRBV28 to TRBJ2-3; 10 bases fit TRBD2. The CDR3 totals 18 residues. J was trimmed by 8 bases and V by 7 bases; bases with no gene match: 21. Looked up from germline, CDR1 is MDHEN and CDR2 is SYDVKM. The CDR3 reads CASILSAGSGGAVGTQYF. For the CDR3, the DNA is TGTGCCAGCATCCTTTCAGCCGGGAGCGGGGGGGCGGTGGGTACGCAGTATTTT. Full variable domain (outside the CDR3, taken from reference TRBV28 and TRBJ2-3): DVKVTQSSRYLVKRTGEKVFLECVQDMDHENMFWYRQDPGLGLRLIYFSYDVKMKEKGDIPEGYSVSREKKERFSLILESASTNQTSMYLCASILSAGSGGAVGTQYFGPGTRLTVL.

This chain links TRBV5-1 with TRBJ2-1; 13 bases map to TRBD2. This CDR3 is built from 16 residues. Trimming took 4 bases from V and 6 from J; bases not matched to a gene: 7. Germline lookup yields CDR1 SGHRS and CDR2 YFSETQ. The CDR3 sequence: CASSPPGLAGVNEQFF. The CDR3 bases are TGCGCCAGCAGCCCCCCCGGACTAGCGGGGGTCAATGAGCAGTTCTTC.